This is a list of T cell receptor beta chains from one sample in a study of PD-L1 blockade in urothelial cancer. Clones were sequenced by immunoSEQ multiplex PCR, and TCRdb holds only the in-frame ones, with some missing. Of about 130,000 clones listed, roughly 88% were seen once; the top ten hold roughly 2.4%. The sequencing here drew on PBMCs, taken around atezolizumab (anti-PD-L1) treatment. These receptors were collected from a man aged 50-60 years with urothelial cancer. Both conserved end residues are part of each CDR3. A D gene is named only where the DNA matches it firmly. Clone size appears in some rows only: once, few, many, or a class for an expanded clone.

.	TRBV18	.	TRBJ1-1	CASSPPSREAFF	TGTGCCAGCTCACCACCGTCCCGTGAAGCTTTCTTT
TRBD1	TRBV27	few	TRBJ1-6	CASTQGRGRGPLHF	TGTGCCAGCACCCAAGGCAGGGGGAGAGGGCCCCTCCACTTT
TRBD2	TRBV30	.	TRBJ2-3	CAWSEPGLAGGTGTDTQYF	TGTGCCTGGAGCGAACCGGGACTAGCGGGAGGAACAGGCACAGATACGCAGTATTTT
TRBD2	TRBV5-1	.	TRBJ2-2	CASSLLSLAGNTGELFF	TGCGCCAGCAGCTTGTTATCTCTAGCGGGAAACACCGGGGAGCTGTTTTTT
.	TRBV28	.	TRBJ2-3	CASSLTGSTDTQYF	TGTGCCAGCAGTTTAACAGGGAGCACAGATACGCAGTATTTT
TRBD2	TRBV7-2	.	TRBJ2-3	CASQRSGRSDTQYF	TGTGCCAGCCAGAGGAGCGGGAGGTCAGATACGCAGTATTTT
TRBD2	TRBV5-1	.	TRBJ2-7	CASSQPGGAYEQYF	TGCGCCAGCAGCCAGCCGGGGGGGGCCTACGAGCAGTACTTC
TRBD2	TRBV28	.	TRBJ2-7	CASSSPGAAGGRGQYF	TGTGCCAGCAGTTCCCCTGGGGCAGCGGGAGGGCGGGGGCAGTACTTC
TRBD2	TRBV5-1	.	TRBJ2-1	CASSLSVAGTSGNPFF	TGCGCCAGCAGCTTGTCAGTGGCCGGGACTAGCGGGAACCCGTTCTTC
.	TRBV10-3	.	TRBJ1-3	CAIREGSSGNTIYF	TGTGCCATCAGAGAAGGGAGCTCTGGAAACACCATATATTTT
.	TRBV9	.	TRBJ2-1	CASSVSIGSSGSEQFF	TGTGCCAGCAGCGTAAGTATCGGGTCCTCCGGGAGTGAGCAGTTCTTC
.	TRBV7-9	.	TRBJ2-5	CASSLAGGRETQYF	TGTGCCAGCAGCTTAGCGGGAGGTCGAGAGACCCAGTACTTC
TRBD2	TRBV6-1	.	TRBJ2-5	CAIRTSGQETQYF	TGTGCCATCCGGACTAGCGGGCAAGAGACCCAGTACTTC
TRBD2	TRBV19	.	TRBJ2-7	CASSIKAGPSYEQYF	TGTGCCAGTAGTATAAAAGCGGGACCCTCCTACGAGCAGTACTTC
.	TRBV27	.	TRBJ2-2	CASSGGGAPTGELFF	TGTGCCAGCTCTGGCGGGGGCGCGCCCACCGGGGAGCTGTTTTTT
TRBD1	TRBV11-2	.	TRBJ2-7	CASSSQQGAGEQYF	TGTGCCAGCAGCTCGCAGCAGGGGGCTGGCGAGCAGTACTTC
TRBD1	TRBV18	.	TRBJ2-1	CASSPRAGGTGGNNEQFF	TGTGCCAGCTCACCACGAGCCGGCGGGACAGGGGGCAACAATGAGCAGTTCTTC
TRBD1	TRBV6-6	.	TRBJ1-2	CASIPVTGPPYGYTF	TGTGCCAGCATCCCCGTGACAGGGCCTCCGTATGGCTACACCTTC
.	TRBV28	.	TRBJ2-7	CASSLFSGSHSYEQYF	TGTGCCAGCAGTTTATTCTCCGGGTCGCACTCCTACGAGCAGTACTTC
.	TRBV21-1	.	TRBJ2-3	CASSKTSGTSTDTQYF	TGTGCCAGCAGCAAGACTAGCGGGACTAGCACAGATACGCAGTATTTT
.	TRBV11-2	.	TRBJ2-2	CASSLESSPNTGELFF	TGTGCCAGCAGCTTAGAAAGCTCCCCGAACACCGGGGAGCTGTTTTTT
TRBD1	TRBV10-3	.	TRBJ1-4	CAISGGTGPSPVKLFF	TGTGCCATCAGTGGGGGGACAGGCCCGTCGCCTGTAAAACTGTTTTTT
TRBD1	TRBV11-3	few	TRBJ2-2	CASSRDRGTGELFF	TGTGCCAGCAGCCGGGACAGGGGCACCGGGGAGCTGTTTTTT
TRBD2	TRBV5-1	.	TRBJ2-2	CASSLGAGGWRGTGELFF	TGCGCCAGCAGCTTGGGAGCGGGAGGCTGGCGGGGCACCGGGGAGCTGTTTTTT
.	TRBV18	.	TRBJ2-1	CASSLGARNNEQFF	TGTGCCAGCTCGCTAGGCGCCAGAAACAATGAGCAGTTCTTC
TRBD1	TRBV19	.	TRBJ1-5	CASSIRGDNQPQHF	TGTGCCAGTAGTATCAGGGGGGACAATCAGCCCCAGCATTTT
.	TRBV11-2	.	TRBJ1-6	CASSLDPGDNSPLHF	TGTGCCAGCAGCTTAGATCCAGGGGATAATTCACCCCTCCACTTT
.	TRBV28	.	TRBJ1-5	CASSLWTRPSNQPQHF	TGTGCCAGCAGTTTATGGACACGGCCTAGCAATCAGCCCCAGCATTTT
TRBD1	TRBV15	once	TRBJ2-7	CATSPRQGSPYEQYF	TGTGCCACCAGCCCACGACAGGGTAGTCCCTACGAGCAGTACTTC
TRBD2	TRBV10-2	once	TRBJ2-3	CASTRLAGAGTDTQYF	TGCGCCAGCACGCGACTAGCGGGAGCGGGAACAGATACGCAGTATTTT
.	TRBV2	.	TRBJ2-5	CASSDSGGGETQYF	TGTGCCAGCAGTGATTCTGGGGGCGGAGAGACCCAGTACTTC
TRBD1	TRBV5-1	.	TRBJ2-7	CASSLSSDRESEQYF	TGCGCCAGCAGCTTATCCTCGGACAGGGAATCCGAGCAGTACTTC
.	TRBV19	.	TRBJ1-3	CASISLGGPNTIYF	TGTGCCAGTATCTCCCTCGGCGGCCCAAACACCATATATTTT
.	TRBV7-9	.	TRBJ2-7	CASRLQGSEQYF	TGTGCCAGCAGGTTACAGGGAAGCGAGCAGTACTTC
TRBD1	TRBV7-8	.	TRBJ2-5	CASSEDRSIQETQYF	TGTGCCAGCAGCGAGGACAGGAGTATACAAGAGACCCAGTACTTC
.	TRBV19	.	TRBJ1-5	CASSAPRVGNQPQHF	TGTGCCAGTAGTGCCCCGCGGGTTGGCAATCAGCCCCAGCATTTT
.	TRBV4-1	.	TRBJ2-7	CASSQGSSYEQYF	TGCGCCAGCAGCCAAGGCAGCTCCTACGAGCAGTACTTC
.	TRBV18	.	TRBJ1-2	CASSQQDTDGYTF	TGTGCCAGCTCACAGCAGGATACCGATGGCTACACCTTC
.	TRBV7-9	.	TRBJ1-4	CASSLRTEKLFF	TGTGCCAGCAGCCTCCGGACAGAAAAACTGTTTTTT
.	TRBV10-2	.	TRBJ2-2	CASSESRQTPRLFF	TGCGCCAGCAGTGAGTCGAGACAGACCCCCAGGCTGTTTTTT
TRBD2	TRBV15	.	TRBJ2-1	CATRKELAANEQFF	TGTGCCACCAGGAAGGAACTAGCGGCCAATGAGCAGTTCTTC
.	TRBV18	.	TRBJ2-1	CASSPDRQPYNEQFF	TGTGCCAGCTCACCAGACAGGCAGCCCTACAATGAGCAGTTCTTC
TRBD1	TRBV6-1	.	TRBJ1-1	CASKTGANTEAFF	TGTGCCAGCAAGACAGGGGCCAACACTGAAGCTTTCTTT
.	TRBV6-5	.	TRBJ1-2	CASSYSQGNGYTF	TGTGCCAGCAGTTACTCGCAGGGGAATGGCTACACCTTC
.	TRBV10-3	.	TRBJ2-7	CAIKEDSGAYEQYF	TGTGCCATCAAAGAGGACTCCGGGGCCTACGAGCAGTACTTC
.	TRBV7-2	once	TRBJ2-5	CASSLATPRQETQYF	TGTGCCAGCAGCTTAGCGACACCGCGACAAGAGACCCAGTACTTC
TRBD1	TRBV12-5	few	TRBJ1-1	CASAPPGQGREKNTEAFF	TGTGCTAGTGCCCCTCCGGGACAGGGGAGGGAAAAGAACACTGAAGCTTTCTTT
.	TRBV12-5	.	TRBJ1-4	CARGSPNEKLFF	TGTGCTAGGGGCAGCCCTAACGAAAAACTGTTTTTT
TRBD2	TRBV15	.	TRBJ2-1	CATSPGRYNEQFF	TGTGCCACCAGCCCCGGGAGGTACAATGAGCAGTTCTTC